A single sample is the source of the 21 T cell receptor beta chains below, sequenced in a study of blood T cell repertoires in COVID-19. Generated by immunoSEQ multiplex PCR, the TCRdb table keeps only in-frame clones and is missing some. This table holds about 240,000 clones, around 88% found once. Sequencing was carried out using PBMCs or T cells enriched from blood (not recorded which). Receptors originate from a woman in her forties with acute COVID-19.

The chain joins TRBV4-2 to TRBJ2-2; the match to TRBD1 covers 8 bases. The V gene's germline CDR1 is LGHNA and CDR2 YNFKEQ. The CDR3 extends over 15 amino acids. Trimming removed 1 base from V and 4 bases from J; junction bases left unmatched: 2. The CDR3 bases are TGTGCCAGCAGCCAAGGGGACAGGCTCACCGGGGAGCTGTTTTTT. It yields the protein CASSQGDRLTGELFF.

The chain employs TRBV7-6 and TRBJ2-7, with 8 bases identical to TRBD1. This CDR3 contains 13 residues. Germline loops: CDR1 SGHVS, CDR2 FNYEAQ. The ends lost 5 bases at V and 3 bases at J; junction bases unmatched: 3. DNA of the CDR3: TGTGCCAGCAGCCGGGGACAGGACTACGAGCAGTACTTC. Translated: CASSRGQDYEQYF.

V gene TRBV19 combines with J gene TRBJ2-7; D gene uncertain. This CDR3 is built from 12 residues. V lost 5 bases, J lost 3 bases, and 8 bases lay in between. Germline V gene lookup returns CDR1 LNHDA and CDR2 SQIVND (reference sequence). The CDR3 protein is CASSSSRYEQYF. The CDR3 bases are TGTGCCAGTAGTTCCTCCCGCTACGAGCAGTACTTC.

The genes are TRBV18 and TRBJ2-3, with 10 bases lining up with TRBD1. The CDR3 is 22 residues long. J lost 1 base, V lost 3 bases, and 22 bases had no gene match. The germline gives CDR1 KGHSH, CDR2 LQKENI. The CDR3 sequence: CASSPMTGGATRDKAGTDTQYF. CDR3 coding DNA: TGTGCCAGCTCACCCATGACAGGGGGCGCAACGCGGGATAAGGCGGGCACAGATACGCAGTATTTT.

The chain has TRBV4-2 and TRBJ2-1, with 12 bases that match TRBD2. Germline V gene data show CDR1 as LGHNA and CDR2 as YNFKEQ. This CDR3 is built from 15 residues. After removal of 1 base from V and 5 bases from J, the junction contained 0 bases not matched to a gene. CDR3 DNA sequence: TGTGCCAGCAGCCAAGGGACTAGCGGGGACAATGAGCAGTTCTTC. This translates into CASSQGTSGDNEQFF.

This clone was recorded at least ten times. The rearrangement links TRBV5-4 to TRBJ2-7; 7 nucleotides agree with TRBD2. The CDR3 consists of 18 residues. CDR1 and CDR2 (germline): SGHNT, YYREEE (reference sequence). V dropped 0 bases and J dropped 6; count of bases not matched to a gene: 18. The CDR3 loop reads CASSLGIRTLRETSEQYF. The DNA of the CDR3 is TGTGCCAGCAGCTTGGGGATACGTACTTTGCGGGAGACGTCCGAGCAGTACTTC. Full variable domain (missing parts from reference TRBV5-4 and TRBJ2-7): ETGVTQSPTHLIKTRGQQVTLRCSSQSGHNTVSWYQQALGQGPQFIFQYYREEENGRGNFPPRFSGLQFPNYSSELNVNALELDDSALYLCASSLGIRTLRETSEQYFGPGTRLTVT.

This sequence joins TRBV11-2 and TRBJ1-1; a weak D match, TRBD1 (5 bases). The CDR3 sequence is 14 residues long. Germline V CDR1 and CDR2: SGHAT, FQNNGV. Trimming removed 3 bases from V and 3 bases from J, with 11 bases in between. In DNA form, the CDR3 reads TGTGCCAGCAGCTTTGCTGGGGCGGACACTGAAGCTTTCTTT. It translates to CASSFAGADTEAFF.

The rearrangement joins TRBV27 to TRBJ2-3, with 11 positions matching TRBD2. This CDR3 has 16 residues. Germline V gives CDR1 MNHEY, CDR2 SMNVEV (reference sequence). The trim removed 2 bases at V and 5 bases at J, leaving 6 bases unmatched. The CDR3 reads CASSLILAGGGDTQYF. CDR3 nucleotide sequence: TGTGCCAGCAGTTTAATTTTAGCGGGAGGGGGAGATACGCAGTATTTT.

The chain couples TRBV14 to TRBJ1-6; unclear D gene. Germline V gene sequence: CDR1 SGHDN, CDR2 FVKESK. The CDR3 consists of 15 residues. Trimming removed 4 bases from V and 8 bases from J, with 15 bases in between. The CDR3 DNA reads as TGTGCCAGCAGCCTTCGCCCCGCCACGGATTCACCCCTCCACTTT. Protein sequence: CASSLRPATDSPLHF.

The chain is built from TRBV7-6 and TRBJ2-2; D possibly corresponds to TRBD2 (6 bases). Trimming removed 3 bases from V and 3 bases from J, with 11 bases in between. Germline lookup yields CDR1 SGHVS and CDR2 FNYEAQ. The CDR3 sequence is 15 residues long. Written as DNA, the CDR3 is TGTGCCAGCAGCTTCCGTTCGGGGGACACCGGGGAGCTGTTTTTT. Encoded protein: CASSFRSGDTGELFF.

This clone was observed once. V gene TRBV19 combines with J gene TRBJ2-3; 10 bases agree with TRBD2. The V gene's germline CDR1 is LNHDA and CDR2 SQIVND (reference sequence). V shed 3 bases, J shed 1 base, and the junction held 4 bases outside the gene matches. The CDR3 consists of 16 residues. The CDR3 region is CASSMWLAGGTDTQYF. In nucleotides, the CDR3 is TGTGCCAGTAGTATGTGGCTAGCGGGGGGCACAGATACGCAGTATTTT.

The CDR3 DNA sequence: TGTGCCAGTGGTAGCGGGAGCCAAGAGACCCAGTACTTC. Residues: CASGSGSQETQYF. The chain employs TRBV19 and TRBJ2-5; 9 nucleotides match TRBD2. The CDR3 is 13 residues long. Germline loops: CDR1 LNHDA, CDR2 SQIVND (reference sequence). The V and J ends lost 8 bases and 1 base, in that order; junction bases with no gene match: 2.

The gene calls are TRBV6-2 or TRBV6-3 and TRBJ2-2; TRBD2 matches 7 bases. The V gene end was trimmed by 0 bases and the J gene end by 5 bases; junction bases not matched to a gene: 6. Germline CDR1 is MNHEY and CDR2 is SVGEGT. This CDR3 is 16 amino acids long. The CDR3 protein is CASSYSKIGGTGELFF. The CDR3 DNA follows: TGTGCCAGCAGTTACTCGAAAATCGGGGGGACCGGGGAGCTGTTTTTT.

V usage is TRBV5-1 and J usage is TRBJ1-3; tentative D call: TRBD1 (5 bases). The CDR3 has 16 amino acids. Germline values: CDR1 SGHRS, CDR2 YFSETQ. Trimming stripped 3 bases from V and 1 base from J, with 14 bases between. CDR3: CASSSHSGGSGNTIYF. CDR3 in DNA: TGCGCCAGCAGCTCGCACTCGGGGGGATCTGGAAACACCATATATTTT. Variable domain in full (rest from reference TRBV5-1 and TRBJ1-3): KAGVTQTPRYLIKTRGQQVTLSCSPISGHRSVSWYQQTPGQGLQFLFEYFSETQRNKGNFPGRFSGRQFSNSRSEMNVSTLELGDSALYLCASSSHSGGSGNTIYFGEGSWLTVV.

This rearrangement joins TRBV7-9 to TRBJ2-3, with 15 nucleotides matching TRBD2. Germline CDR1 and CDR2: SEHNR and FQNEAQ (reference sequence). The CDR3 runs to 18 residues. With V trimmed by 6 bases and J by 2 bases, 9 bases remained unmatched. The CDR3 nucleotides read TGTGCCAGCAGTACGACCGGGACTAGCGGGAGGCACACAGATACGCAGTATTTT. This codes for CASSTTGTSGRHTDTQYF.

V is TRBV5-1 and J is TRBJ2-7; tentative D call: TRBD1 (6 bases). The CDR3 loop spans 10 amino acids. The V end lost 8 bases, the J end lost 5 bases, and 8 bases lay between the germline ends. Germline values: CDR1 SGHRS, CDR2 YFSETQ. The CDR3: CARRGNEQYF. The CDR3 DNA reads TGCGCCAGAAGGGGGAACGAGCAGTACTTC.

The count of this clone is one. The rearrangement uses TRBV9 and TRBJ2-7; the D gene is possibly TRBD2 (6 bases). Germline V gives CDR1 SGDLS, CDR2 YYNGEE. Trimming stripped 4 bases from V and 3 bases from J, with 11 bases between. The CDR3 extends over 13 amino acids. The CDR3 spells CASSSGLSYEQYF. The CDR3 DNA is TGTGCCAGCAGCTCGGGACTTAGCTACGAGCAGTACTTC.

This chain uses TRBV21-1 with TRBJ2-1; TRBD2, the table's D call, lacks a check against the DNA. TRBV21-1 is a pseudogene. The CDR3 length is 17 residues. CDR3 sequence reads: CASSKDGTSGKVGEQFF. CDR3 nucleotides: TGTGCCAGCAGCAAAGATGGGACTAGCGGGAAGGTAGGTGAGCAGTTCTTC.

Regarding this clone: This clone may be a read error of a much larger clone one base away. The CDR3 is CASSQGRANYGYTF. CDR3 coding DNA: TGTGCCAGCAGCCAAGGGCGGGCTAACTATGGCTACACCTTC. V gene TRBV3-1 (or the pseudogene TRBV3-2) combines with J gene TRBJ1-2; D call uncertain. The CDR3 covers 14 residues. The V and J ends lost 1 base and 0 bases respectively, with 6 bases between them. The germline CDR1 and CDR2 sequences are LGHDT and YNNKEL (reference sequence).

This chain joins TRBV3-1 (or the pseudogene TRBV3-2) and TRBJ2-1; maybe TRBD2 (6 bases). Germline CDR1 LGHDT, CDR2 YNNKEL (reference sequence). V was pared by 0 bases and J by 5 bases, with 17 bases between. The CDR3 is 17 amino acids. The CDR3 spells CASSQDQTRREHNEQFF. CDR3 nucleotide sequence: TGTGCCAGCAGCCAAGACCAAACTAGGAGGGAACACAATGAGCAGTTCTTC.

This chain joins TRBV11-2 and TRBJ2-3; 9 nucleotides align to TRBD2. The CDR3 is made up of 15 amino acids. J gave up 6 bases and V 1 base, and 5 bases lay outside the gene matches. The germline V gene has CDR1 SGHAT and CDR2 FQNNGV. CDR3 protein: CASSLAAGGGDTQYF. The CDR3 region has the DNA TGTGCCAGCAGCTTAGCGGCGGGAGGGGGGGATACGCAGTATTTT.